This T cell receptor (beta chain) was documented in a study of Ad26.COV2.S vaccination and SARS-CoV-2 variants. At the level of the study: Once or twice, 56 days apart, Ad26.COV2.S was delivered intramuscularly.

The CDR3 sequence is 14 residues long. Germline CDR1 reads SGHVS; CDR2 reads FNYEAQ. Deletions cut 3 bases from V and 4 bases from J, with 11 bases between. Specified treatment: 15 to 20 received Ad26.COV2.S at low or high dose, single or two shots; about 5 received placebo; per-sample allocation not given. On day 63 after the first injection, vaccine and placebo recipients gave samples. The repertoire was sequenced with immunoSEQ multiplex PCR; TCRdb's copy has only in-frame clones and lacks some. The table lists some 240,000 clones, roughly 85% of them singletons. This sequence joins TRBV7-6 and TRBJ2-3; D could derive from TRBD1 or TRBD2 (5 bases each). The specimen comprised peripheral blood, sampled in a trial of Ad26.COV2.S vaccine versus placebo. The sequence came from a person between 18 and 59 years old who received the Ad26.COV2.S COVID-19 vaccine or a placebo. The CDR3 nucleotides are TGTGCCAGCAGCTTCGAGGGGTCTGCAGATACGCAGTATTTT. Its protein is CASSFEGSADTQYF.